The 23 T cell receptor beta chains below come from one sample, sequenced in a study of blood T cells in healthy people across ages. Combining a sample-barcoded 5' primer with a J-beta primer mix, a second PCR ran for roughly 6 to 12 cycles. From the 5' RACE reads, TCRdb called clonotypes with MiXCR, one entry per CDR3 protein. The sample shows 890,000 or so distinct CDR3 sequences, 62% of them seen only once. Source material: blood. These TCRs come from a man younger than 45 in good health.

This chain uses TRBV5-1 with TRBJ2-7, with D uncertain. In germline, CDR1 is SGHRS, CDR2 YFSETQ. The CDR3 is made up of 13 amino acids. V gave up 4 bases and J gave up 3 bases, with 11 bases separating them. The CDR3 reads CASSKDADYEQYF. The CDR3, as DNA: TGCGCCAGCAGCAAAGACGCTGACTACGAGCAGTACTTC.

This chain uses TRBV12-3 or TRBV12-4 with TRBJ1-2, with 9 bases fitting TRBD1. The CDR3 loop spans 16 amino acids. The V segment lost 6 bases and the J segment 1 base; nucleotides outside the gene matches: 9. The CDR3 sequence is CASSGTGKNVNYGYTF. CDR3 nucleotides: TGTGCCAGCAGCGGGACAGGGAAAAACGTTAACTATGGCTACACCTTC.

This chain connects TRBV6-1 to TRBJ2-4; D is unresolved. The end of the DNA aligns better with TRBJ2-7, so the J call may be wrong. The germline V gene encodes CDR1 MNHNS and CDR2 SASEGT. The CDR3 is 16 residues long. The CDR3 loop reads CASSEASAAVAYEQYF. The CDR3 DNA reads TGTGCCAGCAGTGAAGCTAGTGCAGCCGTGGCCTACGAGCAGTACTTC.

DNA of the CDR3: TGTGCCAGCAGCGGGGGGAGGGAGATAAACACCATATATTTT. Translating it yields CASSGGREINTIYF. The genes are TRBV7-2 and TRBJ1-3; tentative D call: TRBD1 (5 bases). Per the germline V gene, CDR1 is SGHTA and CDR2 is FQGNSA. The germline V and J ends were trimmed by 5 bases and 6 bases, with 14 bases remaining between them. This CDR3 has 14 residues.

The chain combines TRBV10-3 with TRBJ1-6; D gene uncertain. The CDR3 covers 20 residues. Per the germline V gene, CDR1 is ENHRY and CDR2 is SYGVKD. The V end was cut by 0 bases, the J end by 1 base, with 19 bases between. CDR3 DNA sequence: TGTGCCATCAGTGAGTCGAGGGAAAATGGAGGGTGTTCCTATAATTCACCCCTCCACTTT. It encodes CAISESRENGGCSYNSPLHF.

The sample holds many counts of this clonotype. The CDR3 region is CSARDSLANIQYF. CDR3 nucleotide sequence: TGCAGTGCTAGAGATTCCCTAGCCAACATTCAGTACTTC. This sequence joins TRBV20-1 and TRBJ2-4; perhaps TRBD2 as D (5 bases). The CDR3 runs to 13 residues. V was cut by 0 bases and J by 7 bases, with 10 bases left in between. CDR1 is DFQATT and CDR2 is SNEGSKA in the germline V gene (reference sequence).

This chain uses TRBV10-3 with TRBJ2-7, with TRBD2 identical over 7 bases. The germline gives CDR1 ENHRY, CDR2 SYGVKD. V lost 4 bases and J lost 6; bases outside the gene matches: 6. This CDR3 region has 13 residues. The CDR3 sequence is CAISGGGQGEQYF. The CDR3, as DNA: TGTGCCATCAGTGGCGGGGGTCAAGGCGAGCAGTACTTC.

The chain has TRBV30 and TRBJ2-3; 7 nucleotides agree with TRBD1. The CDR3 has 15 residues. V lost 2 bases and J lost 2; bases outside the gene matches: 7. Germline CDR1 reads GTSNPN; CDR2 reads SVGIG (reference sequence). CDR3 residues: CAWSPHRGDTDTQYF. CDR3 in DNA: TGTGCCTGGAGTCCCCACAGGGGCGACACAGATACGCAGTATTTT. Filled out from reference TRBV30 and TRBJ2-3, the complete variable domain reads SQTIHQWPATLVQPVGSPLSLECTVEGTSNPNLYWYRQAAGRGLQLLFYSVGIGQISSEVPQNLSASRPQDRQFILSSKKLLLSDSGFYLCAWSPHRGDTDTQYFGPGTRLTVL.

J is TRBJ2-1 and V is TRBV7-9; D remains unclear. V lost 7 bases to trimming and J lost 5 bases, with 9 bases between them. The CDR3 is made up of 12 amino acids. Germline V lookup: CDR1 SEHNR, CDR2 FQNEAQ (reference sequence). CDR3 DNA: TGTGCCAGCACTGACGGAAACAATGAGCAGTTCTTC. Translated: CASTDGNNEQFF.

The sample holds many counts of this clonotype. The chain uses TRBV5-1 and TRBJ2-1; 10 positions agree with TRBD1. There are 16 residues in the CDR3. The V and J ends lost 4 bases and 4 bases, in that order; junction bases with no gene match: 8. Germline CDR1 reads SGHRS; CDR2 reads YFSETQ. The CDR3 coding sequence is TGCGCCAGCAGCCCCCGACAGGGGGCGCAGTACAATGAGCAGTTCTTC. Its translation is CASSPRQGAQYNEQFF.

This clonotype is a singleton in its sample. The rearrangement uses TRBV29-1 and TRBJ2-3, with no clear D. With 3 bases removed from V and 3 bases from J, the gap between germline ends came to 19 bases. The CDR3 runs to 16 residues. Germline values: CDR1 SQVTM, CDR2 ANQGSEA. CDR3 DNA sequence: TGCAGCGTTGAGGGTGGGCTTGGGCGACCTACAGATACGCAGTATTTT. Its protein is CSVEGGLGRPTDTQYF.

The V gene is TRBV12-3 or TRBV12-4, the J gene TRBJ2-7; D is ambiguous. TRBJ2-1 matches the DNA end more closely, so the J call is doubtful. There are 11 residues in the CDR3. The CDR3 protein is CASSYWNEQFF. The DNA of the CDR3 is TGTGCCAGCAGTTATTGGAATGAGCAGTTCTTC.

The chain combines TRBV2 with TRBJ1-4; D perhaps matches TRBD1 (6 bases). Germline V CDR1 and CDR2: SNHLY, FYNNEI. Trimming left V 10 bases short and J 2 bases short, with 11 bases between. The CDR3 is 13 amino acids. In DNA form, the CDR3 reads TGTGCCACCGACAGGCTTACTAATGAAAAACTGTTTTTT. Translating gives CATDRLTNEKLFF.

This clonotype appeared once. The chain couples TRBV28 to TRBJ2-4; 7 nucleotides align to TRBD2. V was pared by 3 bases and J by 3 bases, with 5 bases of the junction left unmatched. In germline, CDR1 is MDHEN, CDR2 SYDVKM. The CDR3 extends over 15 amino acids. The CDR3 nucleotides read TGTGCCAGCAGTTTGTCGGCTAGCGGCAAAAACATTCAGTACTTC. Its translation is CASSLSASGKNIQYF. The whole variable domain, filled in from reference TRBV28 and TRBJ2-4, reads DVKVTQSSRYLVKRTGEKVFLECVQDMDHENMFWYRQDPGLGLRLIYFSYDVKMKEKGDIPEGYSVSREKKERFSLILESASTNQTSMYLCASSLSASGKNIQYFGAGTRLSVL.

V usage is TRBV3-1 and J usage is TRBJ1-4, with D possibly TRBD1 on 5 matching bases. The CDR3 runs to 12 residues. The ends were cut back, 0 bases at V and 14 bases at J, with 10 bases in the middle. Per germline, CDR1 LGHDT and CDR2 YNNKEL (reference sequence). This chain's CDR3 is CASSQEARGLFF. For the CDR3, the DNA is TGTGCCAGCAGCCAAGAGGCACGGGGGCTGTTTTTT.

The V and J genes are TRBV6-6 and TRBJ1-4, with no clear D. Germline-derived CDR1 and CDR2 are MNHNY and SVGAGI (reference sequence). Between the trimmed V and J ends, which lost 7 bases and 2 bases, there was a span of 14 bases. The CDR3 is 15 amino acids. The CDR3, as DNA: TGTGCCAGCAACTCCGCCGGGGATACTAATGAAAAACTGTTTTTT. Protein sequence: CASNSAGDTNEKLFF.

This clonotype occurred many times. The V call is TRBV5-1, the J call TRBJ2-3; TRBD2 matches 7 bases. V gave up 4 bases and J gave up 2 bases; unmatched junction bases: 10. CDR1 is SGHRS and CDR2 is YFSETQ in the germline V gene. The CDR3 extends over 16 amino acids. The CDR3 protein is CASSGGITSVTDTQYF. Here the CDR3 DNA reads TGCGCCAGCAGCGGGGGGATAACTAGCGTCACAGATACGCAGTATTTT.

The rearrangement links TRBV20-1 to TRBJ2-7; possible D gene TRBD2, 7 bases. The J call is in doubt because the DNA end fits TRBJ2-5 better. The CDR3 consists of 14 residues. The germline V gene has CDR1 DFQATT and CDR2 SNEGSKA (reference sequence). As DNA, the CDR3 is TGCAGTGCTCTACAGGGAGGGGGGAAGGAGACCCAGTACTTC. Translated: CSALQGGGKETQYF.

The J gene is TRBJ1-1, the V gene TRBV6-5, with D uncertain. The V end lost 10 bases, the J end lost 0 bases, and 15 bases lay between the germline ends. CDR3 size: 14 residues. Germline V gene sequence: CDR1 MNHEY, CDR2 SVGAGI. The CDR3 DNA reads as TGTGCCACCACTAGGGAACCCATGAACACTGAAGCTTTCTTT. As protein: CATTREPMNTEAFF.

The genes are TRBV3-1 and TRBJ2-1; possible D gene TRBD2, 6 bases. This CDR3 comprises 15 residues. V was cut by 1 base and J by 8 bases, with 15 bases left in between. The germline V gene has CDR1 LGHDT and CDR2 YNNKEL (reference sequence). The CDR3 loop is CASSQGAGTGYEQFF. The CDR3 nucleotides read TGTGCCAGCAGCCAAGGTGCGGGGACCGGGTATGAGCAGTTCTTC.

The rearrangement uses TRBV2 and TRBJ1-6; D gene uncertain. This CDR3 comprises 15 residues. CDR1 is SNHLY and CDR2 is FYNNEI in the germline V gene. Trimming cost V 8 bases and J 0 bases, with 11 bases left between them. CDR3 in amino acids: CASLLGSSYNSPLHF. CDR3 coding DNA: TGTGCCAGCCTGTTGGGGTCCTCCTATAATTCACCCCTCCACTTT.

V is TRBV5-5 and J is TRBJ1-5; no clear D gene. Trimming took off 1 base at V and 0 bases at J, with 8 bases between the two ends. Germline CDR1 is SGHKS and CDR2 is YYEKEE (reference sequence). The CDR3 loop spans 15 amino acids. The CDR3 protein is CASSLNTYSNQPQHF. CDR3 bases: TGTGCCAGCAGCTTGAATACGTATAGCAATCAGCCCCAGCATTTT.

This chain joins TRBV7-2 and TRBJ1-5; D gene ambiguous. Germline loops: CDR1 SGHTA, CDR2 FQGNSA. V was clipped by 1 base and J by 1 base, with 5 bases between them. The CDR3 contains 14 residues. The CDR3 sequence is CASSLGHSNQPQHF. The CDR3 bases are TGTGCCAGCAGCTTAGGACACAGCAATCAGCCCCAGCATTTT.